Listed here is a single T cell receptor (beta chain). Germline V gene data show CDR1 as ENHRY and CDR2 as SYGVKD. V shed 3 bases and J 7 bases; nucleotides not matched to a gene: 9. The CDR3 loop spans 16 amino acids. Authors' processing steps: Amplification from reference gene primers served as the basis for estimated nucleated cell counts. The repertoire was sequenced with immunoSEQ multiplex PCR; TCRdb's copy has only in-frame clones and lacks some. That table gives V, J and clone size, and the DNA gave D and trimming. The sample consists of 200,000 to 250,000 clones, roughly 90% of them appearing once. This specimen comes from a study of blood T cell repertoires in COVID-19. Across the study: Cohort 3 donors counted as recovered after two negative PCRs, clearance, or resolved symptoms. Collection of acute and convalescent COVID-19 samples took place in the United States, Italy and Spain. T cells, B-cell-depleted T cells, or PBMCs provided the cDNA or gDNA that served as material.

V is TRBV10-3 and J is TRBJ1-6, with 7 bases identical to TRBD1. What was sequenced was PBMCs or T cells enriched from blood (not recorded which). The clonotype comes from a woman in her forties or fifties in a cohort exposed to, infected with or recovered from COVID-19 (not recorded which). CDR3 coding DNA: TGTGCCATCAGTGATGGGGCACAGGGGACGAATTCACCCCTCCACTTT. Encoded protein: CAISDGAQGTNSPLHF.